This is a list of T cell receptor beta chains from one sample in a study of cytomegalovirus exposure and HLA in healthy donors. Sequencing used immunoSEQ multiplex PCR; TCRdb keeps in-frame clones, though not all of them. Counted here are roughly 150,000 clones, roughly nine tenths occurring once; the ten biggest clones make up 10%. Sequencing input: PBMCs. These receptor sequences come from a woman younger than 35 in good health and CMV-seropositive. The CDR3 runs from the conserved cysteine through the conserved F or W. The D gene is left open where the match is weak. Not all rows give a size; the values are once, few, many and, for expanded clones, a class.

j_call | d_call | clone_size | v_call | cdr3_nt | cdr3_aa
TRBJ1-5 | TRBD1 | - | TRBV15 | TGTGCCACCAGCAGAGATGGAAGACAGGGTTTTGGGCCCCAGCATTTT | CATSRDGRQGFGPQHF
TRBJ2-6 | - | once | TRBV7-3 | TGTGCCAGCAGCCAACAGCCGTTCTCTGGGGCCAACGTCCTGACTTTC | CASSQQPFSGANVLTF
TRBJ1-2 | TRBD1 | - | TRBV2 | TGTGCCAGCACCCCGACAGGGAACTATGGCTACACCTTC | CASTPTGNYGYTF
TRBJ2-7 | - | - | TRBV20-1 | TGCAGTGCCGACCGGACAGCCGAGCAGTACTTC | CSADRTAEQYF
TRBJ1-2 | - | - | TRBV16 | TGTGCCAGCAGCCAAGGCCTCGAGGCGGGCTACACCTTC | CASSQGLEAGYTF
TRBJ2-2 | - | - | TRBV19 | TGTGCCAGTGCTCTCTTAGTAGCGAACGCGAACACCGGGGAGCTGTTTTTT | CASALLVANANTGELFF
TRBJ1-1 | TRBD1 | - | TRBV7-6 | TGTGCCAGCAGCTTACAGGGGGCGGGGAACACTGAAGCTTTCTTT | CASSLQGAGNTEAFF
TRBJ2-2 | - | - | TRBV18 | TGTGCCAGCTCTGACGGGGTCACCGGGGAGCTGTTTTTT | CASSDGVTGELFF
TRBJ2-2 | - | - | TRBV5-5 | TGTGCCAGCAGCTTGGGAGGTCTTGGAGCCGCGAACACCGGGGAGCTGTTTTTT | CASSLGGLGAANTGELFF
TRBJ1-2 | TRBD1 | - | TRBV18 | TGTGCCAGCGCACCGGGACAGACCTATGGCTACACCTTC | CASAPGQTYGYTF
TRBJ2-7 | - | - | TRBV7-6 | TGTGCCAGCAGCCAAACCCAGTCCTCCAATTACGAGCAGTACTTC | CASSQTQSSNYEQYF
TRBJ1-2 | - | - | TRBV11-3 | TGTGCCAGCAGCTTAGCGCCGGCTAACTATGGCTACACCTTC | CASSLAPANYGYTF
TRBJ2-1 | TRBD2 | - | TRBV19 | TGTGCCAGTAGGATAGCGGGAGTTACTGAGCAGTTCTTC | CASRIAGVTEQFF
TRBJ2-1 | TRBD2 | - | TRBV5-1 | TGCGCCAGCAGCTTGGGACTAGCGGGAGGGCCTTTTTGGCATGAGCAGTTCTTC | CASSLGLAGGPFWHEQFF
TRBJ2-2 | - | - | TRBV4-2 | TGTGCCAGCAGCCAAGCAGCGCAGAACACCGGGGAGCTGTTTTTT | CASSQAAQNTGELFF
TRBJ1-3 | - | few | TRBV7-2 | TGTGCCAGCAGCTTATTCCCCGGGTCCTACTCTGGAAACACCATATATTTT | CASSLFPGSYSGNTIYF
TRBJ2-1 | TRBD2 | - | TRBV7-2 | TGTGCCAGCAGCTATCAACTTGCGGGAGGTTCTTTCAATGAGCAGTTCTTC | CASSYQLAGGSFNEQFF
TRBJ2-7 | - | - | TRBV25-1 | TGTGCCAGCAGTGTAAAACGGGGCGAGCAGTACTTC | CASSVKRGEQYF
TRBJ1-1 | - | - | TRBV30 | TGTGCCTGGAGTCCCGGGAAGAACACTGAAGCTTTCTTT | CAWSPGKNTEAFF
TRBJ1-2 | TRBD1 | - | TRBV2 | TGTGCCAGCAGTGGGGACAGGGCGGGGGTAGCTAACTATGGCTACACCTTC | CASSGDRAGVANYGYTF
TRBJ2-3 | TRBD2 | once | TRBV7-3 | TGTGCCAGCAGCCCCACTAGCGGGAGAGGCACAGATACGCAGTATTTT | CASSPTSGRGTDTQYF
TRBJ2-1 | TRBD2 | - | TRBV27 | TGTGCCAGCAGTTTAGCGGGAGGTCCCCCCAATGAGCAGTTCTTC | CASSLAGGPPNEQFF
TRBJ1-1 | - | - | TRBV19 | TGTGCCAGAGCCCGGGCCCGAGGAGGGACTGAAGCTTTCTTT | CARARARGGTEAFF
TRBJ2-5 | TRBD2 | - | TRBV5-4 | TGTGCCAGCAGCCGACGACTAGCAGTAGGGGAGACCCAGTACTTC | CASSRRLAVGETQYF
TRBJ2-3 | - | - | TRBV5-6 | TGTGCCAGCAGCACGTTAGCAAGAGGGGGAGATACGCAGTATTTT | CASSTLARGGDTQYF
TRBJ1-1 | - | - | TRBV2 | TGTGCCAGCAGTGAATCGGGGGGACCGAACACTGAAGCTTTCTTT | CASSESGGPNTEAFF
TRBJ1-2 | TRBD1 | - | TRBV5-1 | TGCGCCAGCAGCTTTACACCGGGACAGGGACTGAACTATGGCTACACCTTC | CASSFTPGQGLNYGYTF
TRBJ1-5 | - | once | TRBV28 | TGTGCCAGCAGTCGCCGACAGGAGCCTTTCAATCAGCCCCAGCATTTT | CASSRRQEPFNQPQHF
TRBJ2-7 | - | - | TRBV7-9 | TGTGCCAGCAGCCCCAATGCAGGGCTAGGGGAGCAGTACTTC | CASSPNAGLGEQYF
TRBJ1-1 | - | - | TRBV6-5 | TGTGCCAGCAGCGCCGGGGTCATGAACACTGAAGCTTTCTTT | CASSAGVMNTEAFF
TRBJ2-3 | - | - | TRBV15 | TGTGCCACCAGCAGAGAGAGACTCGGGACTGCCAATACGCAGTATTTT | CATSRERLGTANTQYF
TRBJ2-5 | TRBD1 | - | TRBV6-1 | TGTGCCAGCAGTCGCGACAGGGGGCGGGAGACCCAGTACTTC | CASSRDRGRETQYF
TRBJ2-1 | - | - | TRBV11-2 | TGTGCCAGCAGCTTATCCCCAGGAAGGCAGTTCTTC | CASSLSPGRQFF
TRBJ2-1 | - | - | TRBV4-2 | TGTGCCAGCCGTCCCCGGGAGTGGAGCAATGAGCAGTTCTTC | CASRPREWSNEQFF
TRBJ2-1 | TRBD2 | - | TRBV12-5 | TGTGCTAGTCGGACTAGCGGATACAATGAGCAGTTCTTC | CASRTSGYNEQFF
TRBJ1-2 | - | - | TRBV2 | TGTGCCAGCAGTGTCGCGGGCTACACCTTC | CASSVAGYTF
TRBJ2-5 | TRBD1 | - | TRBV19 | TGTGCCAGTAGTCCGCGCCGGGACAGGGCAAGAAGGAAGACCCAGTACTTC | CASSPRRDRARRKTQYF
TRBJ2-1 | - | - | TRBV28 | TGTGCCAGCAGTTTATCCGAGGCGGAGAAGCAGTTCTTC | CASSLSEAEKQFF
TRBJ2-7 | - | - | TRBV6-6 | TGTGCCAGCAGTTTCCAAGGACTGGGAAACACCTACGAGCAGTACTTC | CASSFQGLGNTYEQYF
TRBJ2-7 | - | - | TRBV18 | TGTGCCAGCTCACTTTTTAGACTGGGGAGCTCCTACGAGCAGTACTTC | CASSLFRLGSSYEQYF
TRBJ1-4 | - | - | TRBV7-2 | TGTGCCAGCAGTATGGGCCATAATGAAAAACTGTTTTTT | CASSMGHNEKLFF
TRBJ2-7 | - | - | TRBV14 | TGTGCCAGCAGCCATCGGCGGGGACTCACCTCCGAGCAGTACTTC | CASSHRRGLTSEQYF
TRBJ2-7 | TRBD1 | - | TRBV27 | TGTGCCAGCAGCATCGGACAGGGGAACGAGCAGTACTTC | CASSIGQGNEQYF
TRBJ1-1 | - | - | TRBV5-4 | TGTGCCAGCAGCGAAACCCCGACTATCGAAGCTTTCTTT | CASSETPTIEAFF
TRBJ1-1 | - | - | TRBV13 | TGTGCCAGCAGCTTACCCGGCACTGAAGCTTTCTTT | CASSLPGTEAFF
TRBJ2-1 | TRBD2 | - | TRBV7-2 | TGTGCCAGCAGCTTCGCGGGAGAAGGTAATGAGCAGTTCTTC | CASSFAGEGNEQFF
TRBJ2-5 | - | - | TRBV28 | TGTGCCAGCAGCCCCCAGTCAATGGTACCCAACCTAGAGACCCAGTACTTC | CASSPQSMVPNLETQYF
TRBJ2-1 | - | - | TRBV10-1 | TGCGCCAGCAGTCGCGATCTCTCCTACAATGAGCAGTTCTTC | CASSRDLSYNEQFF
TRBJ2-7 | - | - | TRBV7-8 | TGTGCCAGCAGCCCAGGGGACGGAACCTACGAGCAGTACTTC | CASSPGDGTYEQYF
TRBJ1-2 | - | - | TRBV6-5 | TGTGCCAGCAGAGAACAGTTCAACTATGGCTACACCTTC | CASREQFNYGYTF